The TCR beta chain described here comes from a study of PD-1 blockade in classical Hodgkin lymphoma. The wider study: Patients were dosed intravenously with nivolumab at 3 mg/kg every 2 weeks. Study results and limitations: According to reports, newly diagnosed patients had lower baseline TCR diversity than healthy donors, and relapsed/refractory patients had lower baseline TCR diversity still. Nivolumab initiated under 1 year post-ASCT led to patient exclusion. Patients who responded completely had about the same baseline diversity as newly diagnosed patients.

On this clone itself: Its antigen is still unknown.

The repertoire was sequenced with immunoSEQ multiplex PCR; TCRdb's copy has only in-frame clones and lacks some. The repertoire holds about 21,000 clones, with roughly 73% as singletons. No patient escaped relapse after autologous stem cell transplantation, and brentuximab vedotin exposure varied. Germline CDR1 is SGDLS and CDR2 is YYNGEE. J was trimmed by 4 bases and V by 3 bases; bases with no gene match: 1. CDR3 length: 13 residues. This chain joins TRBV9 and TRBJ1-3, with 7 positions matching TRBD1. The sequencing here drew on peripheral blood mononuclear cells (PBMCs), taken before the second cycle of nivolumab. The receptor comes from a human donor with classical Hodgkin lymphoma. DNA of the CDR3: TGTGCCAGCAGCGCGACAGGGGGAAACACCATATATTTT. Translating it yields CASSATGGNTIYF.